The 26 T cell receptor beta chains presented below share a single source sample, sequenced in a study of control samples from healthy donors and cancer patients. Only in-frame clones appear in the TCRdb table, and some are missing; sequencing was by immunoSEQ multiplex PCR. Of 100,000 or so clones listed, about 89% are singletons. Specimen: blood. The source of these receptors is a man aged 25-45 years in good health.

The chain has TRBV18 and TRBJ2-2; D ambiguous. CDR1 is KGHSH, CDR2 LQKENI, per germline. CDR3 length: 16 residues. V shed 1 base and J shed 0 bases, with 9 bases lying between them. For the CDR3, the DNA is TGTGCCAGCTCACCACAAGGGTCCCCGAACACCGGGGAGCTGTTTTTT. This codes for CASSPQGSPNTGELFF.

The rearrangement joins TRBV2 to TRBJ1-1; D is ambiguous. The CDR3 totals 15 residues. Germline V lookup: CDR1 SNHLY, CDR2 FYNNEI. Between the trimmed V and J ends, which lost 8 bases and 0 bases, there was a span of 16 bases. This chain's CDR3 is CASGRVNLMNTEAFF. CDR3 bases: TGTGCCAGCGGACGGGTTAATTTGATGAACACTGAAGCTTTCTTT.

There are a few counts of this clone. The genes are TRBV28 and TRBJ1-2; TRBD1 might be the D (6 bases). V lost 4 bases to trimming and J lost 0 bases, with 9 bases between them. Looked up from germline, CDR1 is MDHEN and CDR2 is SYDVKM. The CDR3 sequence is 14 residues long. The CDR3 region is CASSSGAANYGYTF. CDR3 nucleotides: TGTGCCAGCAGTTCAGGGGCGGCTAACTATGGCTACACCTTC.

This clone has a handful of counts. The J gene is TRBJ2-3, the V gene TRBV5-1, with no clear D. This CDR3 region has 15 residues. The ends were cut back, 4 bases at V and 2 bases at J, with 14 bases in the middle. The V gene's germline CDR1 is SGHRS and CDR2 YFSETQ. This CDR3 is CASSQGTSNTDTQYF. The CDR3 DNA reads TGCGCCAGCAGCCAAGGCACATCCAACACAGATACGCAGTATTTT.

The rearrangement uses TRBV14 and TRBJ1-6; 9 bases are a match to TRBD1. The V gene end was trimmed by 4 bases and the J gene end by 7 bases; junction bases not matched to a gene: 11. This CDR3 is built from 17 residues. Per germline, CDR1 SGHDN and CDR2 FVKESK. The CDR3: CASSPGPDRGTNSPLHF. Here the CDR3 DNA reads TGTGCCAGCAGCCCCGGACCGGACAGGGGAACGAATTCACCCCTCCACTTT.

The chain has TRBV2 and TRBJ2-7; D gene ambiguous. V was trimmed by 1 base and J by 3 bases, leaving 7 bases between them. Germline CDR1 reads SNHLY; CDR2 reads FYNNEI. This CDR3 has 13 residues. Written as DNA, the CDR3 is TGTGCCAGCAGTGAAGAGGCAGGCTACGAGCAGTACGTC. Translation: CASSEEAGYEQYV.

The chain carries TRBV5-1 and TRBJ1-2; the D gene is possibly TRBD1 (6 bases). The CDR3 contains 13 residues. V lost 4 bases and J lost 5, with 12 bases in between. CDR1 and CDR2 (germline): SGHRS, YFSETQ. The CDR3 nucleotides read TGCGCCAGCAGCCTCGACAGGCAATATGGCTACACCTTC. It codes for CASSLDRQYGYTF. Complete variable domain (other parts from reference TRBV5-1 and TRBJ1-2): KAGVTQTPRYLIKTRGQQVTLSCSPISGHRSVSWYQQTPGQGLQFLFEYFSETQRNKGNFPGRFSGRQFSNSRSEMNVSTLELGDSALYLCASSLDRQYGYTFGSGTRLTVV.

The chain combines TRBV9 with TRBJ1-3; D is perhaps TRBD1 (5 bases). Between the trimmed V and J ends, which lost 8 bases and 0 bases, there was a span of 15 bases. The CDR3 is 15 amino acids. Per germline, CDR1 SGDLS and CDR2 YYNGEE. The CDR3: CASGGTLSSGNTIYF. CDR3 nucleotide sequence: TGTGCCAGTGGAGGGACGTTGAGCTCTGGAAACACCATATATTTT.

The CDR3 region is CASSIGTGGELFF. CDR3 in DNA: TGTGCCAGTAGTATCGGGACTGGCGGGGAGCTGTTTTTT. The chain couples TRBV19 to TRBJ2-2; D perhaps matches TRBD2 (6 bases). V lost 3 bases, J lost 7 bases, and 9 bases lay in between. Germline V gene data show CDR1 as LNHDA and CDR2 as SQIVND (reference sequence). The CDR3 covers 13 residues.

The V gene is TRBV18, the J gene TRBJ1-1; 8 positions agree with TRBD1. V lost 4 bases and J lost 5; bases outside the gene matches: 3. CDR1 and CDR2 from the germline V gene are KGHSH and LQKENI. The CDR3 is 13 amino acids. CDR3 sequence (DNA): TGTGCCAGCTCACAGGACAGGGTTACTGAAGCTTTCTTT. Its translation: CASSQDRVTEAFF.

The chain combines TRBV19 with TRBJ2-2; the match to TRBD2 covers 7 bases. CDR1 is LNHDA and CDR2 is SQIVND in the germline V gene (reference sequence). This CDR3 region has 15 residues. J lost 0 bases, V lost 6 bases, and 4 bases had no gene match. The CDR3 DNA reads as TGTGCCAGTAGAACGGCGGGGGCGAACACCGGGGAGCTGTTTTTT. Protein: CASRTAGANTGELFF.

V usage is TRBV5-1 and J usage is TRBJ1-4; D is unclear. In germline, CDR1 is SGHRS, CDR2 YFSETQ. Deletions cut 2 bases from V and 0 bases from J, with 8 bases between. The CDR3 has 15 amino acids. The CDR3 sequence: CASSFSGATNEKLFF. The CDR3 coding sequence is TGCGCCAGCAGCTTTTCCGGGGCAACTAATGAAAAACTGTTTTTT.

The chain is built from TRBV28 and TRBJ1-5; D ambiguous. Germline V lookup: CDR1 MDHEN, CDR2 SYDVKM. This CDR3 region has 18 residues. V gave up 0 bases and J gave up 0 bases, with 15 bases separating them. The CDR3 here is CASSLCRYYLNSNQPQHF. The CDR3 nucleotides are TGTGCCAGCAGTTTATGCCGGTACTACCTAAATAGCAATCAGCCCCAGCATTTT.

The chain is built from TRBV3-1 (or the pseudogene TRBV3-2) and TRBJ1-4; the match to TRBD1 covers 10 bases. CDR3 length equals 14 residues. The junction had 3 bases not matched to a gene; V was cut back by 4 bases and J by 7 bases. Germline V gene data show CDR1 as LGHDT and CDR2 as YNNKEL (reference sequence). The CDR3: CASSLDRGIEKLFF. In DNA form, the CDR3 reads TGTGCCAGCAGCCTGGACAGGGGGATTGAAAAACTGTTTTTT.

The chain employs TRBV18 and TRBJ2-5; 10 bases map to TRBD2. The germline V gene encodes CDR1 KGHSH and CDR2 LQKENI. J was trimmed by 6 bases and V by 3 bases; bases with no gene match: 4. This CDR3 has 14 amino acids. In DNA, the CDR3 is TGTGCCAGCTCACCCCAGCGGGGGGGCCAGACCCAGTACTTC. It encodes CASSPQRGGQTQYF. Drawing the rest from reference TRBV18 and TRBJ2-5, the complete variable domain is NAGVMQNPRHLVRRRGQEARLRCSPMKGHSHVYWYRQLPEEGLKFMVYLQKENIIDESGMPKERFSAEFPKEGPSILRIQQVVRGDSAAYFCASSPQRGGQTQYFGPGTRLLVL.

The CDR3: CASRSGQGLSYEQYV. The CDR3 coding sequence is TGTGCAAGTCGGTCCGGACAGGGGCTGTCCTACGAGCAGTACGTC. The chain couples TRBV12-2 to TRBJ2-7; the table's D call, TRBD1, has no DNA check behind it. TRBV12-2 is classified as a pseudogene. There are 15 residues in the CDR3.

The rearrangement uses TRBV6-1 and TRBJ2-5, with D possibly matching TRBD1 (5 bases). From germline, CDR1 is MNHNS and CDR2 SASEGT. There are 15 residues in the CDR3. Deletions cut 3 bases from V and 5 bases from J, with 16 bases between. The DNA of the CDR3 is TGTGCCAGCAGTGAGGGGATCAGGGTCGGTGAGACCCAGTACTTC. Translating it yields CASSEGIRVGETQYF.

The chain combines TRBV6-5 with TRBJ1-6; 10 bases fit TRBD1. Germline CDR1 is MNHEY and CDR2 is SVGAGI. V lost 2 bases and J lost 12; bases outside the gene matches: 4. CDR3 length: 14 amino acids. CDR3 nucleotide sequence: TGTGCCAGCAGTTACGCGACAGGGGGCGGACCCCTCCACTTT. Protein product: CASSYATGGGPLHF.

Worth noting for this clone: In the same sample, other DNA sequences code for this CDR3. This chain joins TRBV7-8 and TRBJ2-6, with 12 bases lining up with TRBD1. Trimming cost V 3 bases and J 4 bases; bases outside gene matches: 10. The CDR3 covers 19 residues. Per germline, CDR1 SGHVS and CDR2 FQNEAQ. In nucleotides, the CDR3 is TGTGCCAGCAGCTTGTACCGGGACAGGGGGCGGGGCGGGGCCAACGTCCTGACTTTC. Residues: CASSLYRDRGRGGANVLTF.

The V gene is TRBV28, the J gene TRBJ2-7; TRBD1 matches at 7 bases. The CDR3 has 21 residues. Per the germline V gene, CDR1 is MDHEN and CDR2 is SYDVKM. J lost 5 bases, V lost 5 bases, and 30 bases had no gene match. CDR3 coding DNA: TGTGCCAGCAGTCCCATCCCCTCCCGGGGCACCCGCAGGGGGAGAACCAACGAGCAGTACTTC. Translating gives CASSPIPSRGTRRGRTNEQYF.

V gene TRBV24-1 combines with J gene TRBJ2-2; 12 bases are shared with TRBD2. Trimming at V came to 1 base and at J to 4 bases, leaving 6 bases not matched to a gene. Germline CDR1 and CDR2: KGHDR and SFDVKD. The CDR3 contains 18 residues. CDR3 residues: CATSDFLAGGLGTGELFF. The CDR3 coding sequence is TGTGCCACCAGTGATTTCCTAGCGGGGGGGCTTGGCACCGGGGAGCTGTTTTTT.

This rearrangement joins TRBV19 to TRBJ2-1, with 10 bases lining up with TRBD2. Per the germline V gene, CDR1 is LNHDA and CDR2 is SQIVND (reference sequence). The CDR3 has 17 residues. V trimming: 4 bases; J trimming: 3 bases; junction bases outside the gene matches: 9. CDR3 loop: CASSRRASGSDYNEQFF. The CDR3 DNA reads TGTGCCAGTAGTAGGAGGGCTAGCGGGAGCGACTACAATGAGCAGTTCTTC.

V is TRBV28 and J is TRBJ1-5, with D hard to call. V lost 6 bases and J lost 0, with 9 bases in between. The germline CDR1 and CDR2 sequences are MDHEN and SYDVKM. The length of the CDR3 is 14 residues. Here the CDR3 reads CASRWSYSNQPQHF. The CDR3 nucleotides read TGTGCCAGCAGGTGGAGTTATAGCAATCAGCCCCAGCATTTT.

This sequence joins TRBV24-1 and TRBJ2-1; a possible D gene is TRBD2 (5 bases). This CDR3 region has 13 residues. Germline loops: CDR1 KGHDR, CDR2 SFDVKD. Trimming pared 0 bases from V and 9 bases from J, leaving 8 bases between. The CDR3 sequence: CATSDLTTTEQFF. DNA for the CDR3: TGTGCCACCAGTGATTTGACGACTACTGAGCAGTTCTTC.

The rearrangement joins TRBV4-2 to TRBJ2-3; unclear D gene. V was pared by 0 bases and J by 2 bases, with 6 bases between. The V gene's germline CDR1 is LGHNA and CDR2 YNFKEQ. The CDR3 has 14 residues. CDR3: CASSQEDLTDTQYF. The CDR3 region has the DNA TGTGCCAGCAGCCAAGAAGACCTCACAGATACGCAGTATTTT.

The rearrangement joins TRBV5-6 to TRBJ1-5; possibly TRBD1 for D (6 bases). CDR3 size: 14 residues. Trimming removed 3 bases from V and 15 bases from J, with 22 bases in between. The germline V gene has CDR1 SGHDT and CDR2 YYEEEE. The chain's CDR3 is CASSSWSTTGPGHF. The CDR3, as DNA: TGTGCCAGCAGCTCCTGGAGTACTACAGGGCCCGGGCATTTT.